The clone carrying this T cell receptor beta chain was seen only a few times. Its antigen is undetermined. The sample belongs to a study of response to subunit inactivated influenza vaccine. Study-wide results and limits: Each seasonal flu vaccination may recruit only limited new T cells, authors suggested.

TCRdb re-called the RT-PCR reads with MiXCR, one entry per CDR3 protein. The sample consists of 500,000 or so distinct CDR3 sequences, roughly 9.7% of them appearing once. This specimen consisted of PBMCs from blood, obtained about 40 days after vaccination. The sequence came from a man aged 45-60 years who received an inactivated influenza vaccine.

The CDR3 DNA reads TGTGCCAGCAGTGTAGTGTTTAACACCGGGGAGCTGTTTTTT. This sequence encodes CASSVVFNTGELFF. The chain joins TRBV6-4 to TRBJ2-2, with unresolved D. Germline-derived CDR1 and CDR2 are MRHNA and SNTAGT. This CDR3 region has 14 residues. Between the trimmed V and J ends, which lost 4 bases and 2 bases, there was a span of 8 bases.